This T cell receptor beta chain was documented in a study of post-analysis software for immune sequencing data. Points from the study as a whole: Patients used five TRBV segments, including TRBV5-6, TRBV5-1 and TRBV20-1, more often than controls.

CDR1 is SQVTM and CDR2 is ANQGSEA in the germline V gene. V lost 5 bases, J lost 3 bases, and 4 bases stayed unmatched. The CDR3 has 13 amino acids. Unique molecular identifiers were present in the TCR beta cDNA libraries. Each CDR3 protein is one row after TCRdb ran MiXCR on the PCR reads. The sample has 750,000 to 950,000 distinct CDR3 sequences; about 50% are singletons. This clonotype was seen more than once but under ten times. The antigen is undetermined. The V and J genes are TRBV29-1 and TRBJ2-7, with 10 bases identical to TRBD2. The clonotype was recovered from a girl aged 10 to 17 with multiple sclerosis. Material: blood. The CDR3 region is CSVRASGSYEQYF. The CDR3 DNA follows: TGCAGCGTTCGGGCTAGCGGGAGCTACGAGCAGTACTTC.